This paragraph reports one TCR beta chain. Its target is unknown. These data belong to a study of T cell responses to AZD1222 COVID-19 vaccine. Study findings and constraints: Spike-wide coverage was observed for vaccine-associated CD4 TCRs, with dominant responses at 160-218 and 743-854. Two AZD1222 doses significantly raised spike-specific TCR breadth and depth over controls.

J gave up 11 bases and V 5 bases, and 16 bases lay outside the gene matches. CDR3 size: 15 residues. CDR1 is SGHTA and CDR2 is FQGNSA in the germline V gene. Using immunoSEQ multiplex PCR, the repertoire was profiled, and TCRdb retains in-frame clones only, with some absent. The sample holds about 120,000 clones; roughly 90% are singletons and the top ten take over 0.95%. Sequencing was performed on peripheral blood, taken on day 0 of AZD1222 vaccination. The rearrangement joins TRBV7-2 to TRBJ1-1; 8 nucleotides match TRBD1. The source is an adult in good health. The CDR3 nucleotides are TGTGCCAGCAGCCTTAGCAGCGGGACAGGCCTGAGGGCTTTCTTT. Translation gives CASSLSSGTGLRAFF.